These 19 T cell receptor beta chains share one sample of origin, sequenced in a study of CD8 T cell repertoires and HIV-1 epitope variants. These receptors have no identified antigens. Sequencing was performed with immunoSEQ multiplex PCR; in TCRdb, only in-frame clones are kept and a portion is missing. The sample contains about 2,600 clones, approximately 70% of which appear only once. Sequencing was performed on cultured CD8+ T cells derived from PBMCs. The receptor source for this set is a male donor with HIV.

This rearrangement joins TRBV5-1 to TRBJ2-2; D unresolved. This CDR3 comprises 17 residues. Trimming left V 0 bases short and J 4 bases short, with 16 bases between. CDR1 is SGHRS, CDR2 YFSETQ, per germline. CDR3 residues: CASSLDIILPGTGELFF. The CDR3 DNA is TGCGCCAGCAGCTTGGATATTATCCTGCCGGGCACCGGGGAGCTGTTTTTT.

This rearrangement joins TRBV28 to TRBJ2-1, with a possible D match to TRBD2 (5 bases). CDR1 MDHEN and CDR2 SYDVKM come from the germline V gene. The CDR3 is made up of 13 amino acids. Trimming removed 2 bases at V and 8 bases at J, with 10 bases between. CDR3 in amino acids: CASSLGGDDEQFF. DNA for the CDR3: TGTGCCAGCAGTTTAGGAGGAGACGATGAGCAGTTCTTC.

The CDR3 bases are TGTGCCAGTAGTATAGCACAGGGGTTGGTTTACGAGCAGTACTTC. Amino acid sequence: CASSIAQGLVYEQYF. The chain carries TRBV19 and TRBJ2-7; 7 nucleotides line up with TRBD1. The J segment lost 4 bases and the V segment lost 1 base, leaving 7 bases of the junction unmatched. Germline CDR1 reads LNHDA; CDR2 reads SQIVND (reference sequence). CDR3 size: 15 residues.

The chain carries TRBV21-1 and TRBJ2-1; the table's D call, TRBD2, has no DNA check behind it. TRBV21-1 is tagged as a pseudogene. This CDR3 comprises 22 residues. CDR3 DNA sequence: TGTGCCAGCAGCAGGACGGGTAAACCGGGACTAGCTCTTTATAACTCCTACAATGAGCAGTTCTTC. Its protein is CASSRTGKPGLALYNSYNEQFF.

The chain uses TRBV7-9 and TRBJ2-7, with D possibly TRBD1 on 6 matching bases. Germline loops: CDR1 SEHNR, CDR2 FQNEAQ (reference sequence). This CDR3 is 12 amino acids long. Between the trimmed V and J ends, which lost 5 bases and 5 bases, there was a span of 10 bases. This chain's CDR3 is CASSIGTNEQYF. CDR3 in DNA: TGTGCCAGCAGCATTGGGACAAACGAGCAGTACTTC.

V is TRBV6-6 and J is TRBJ2-4; no definite D call. Germline V gene sequence: CDR1 MNHNY, CDR2 SVGAGI (reference sequence). V was trimmed by 4 bases and J by 1 base, leaving 11 bases between them. This CDR3 has 15 amino acids. The CDR3 spells CASSSPDRAKNIQYF. CDR3 sequence (DNA): TGTGCCAGCAGTTCCCCCGATAGGGCCAAAAACATTCAGTACTTC.

This chain connects TRBV7-8 to TRBJ2-1; 13 positions match TRBD2. There are 20 residues in the CDR3. Germline CDR1 reads SGHVS; CDR2 reads FQNEAQ. With V trimmed by 5 bases and J by 5 bases, 18 bases remained unmatched. CDR3 sequence: CASSVRDSYRLAGGNNEQFF. CDR3 sequence (DNA): TGTGCCAGCAGCGTACGGGACAGCTACCGACTAGCGGGGGGTAACAATGAGCAGTTCTTC.

The chain joins TRBV9 to TRBJ2-6, with D hard to call. Trimming cost V 3 bases and J 0 bases, with 13 bases left between them. The CDR3 totals 17 residues. Germline assignment: CDR1 SGDLS and CDR2 YYNGEE. This CDR3 is CASSDVSTSSGANVLTF. CDR3 DNA sequence: TGTGCCAGCAGCGACGTGTCTACGAGCTCTGGGGCCAACGTCCTGACTTTC.

V gene TRBV6-1 combines with J gene TRBJ2-1, with D unclear. With 5 bases removed from V and 4 bases from J, the gap between germline ends came to 3 bases. CDR3 size: 11 residues. The germline CDR1 and CDR2 sequences are MNHNS and SASEGT. In DNA, the CDR3 is TGTGCCAGCAGTAAATACAATGAGCAGTTCTTC. Translated, it gives CASSKYNEQFF.

This clone showed up just a few times. The V call is TRBV6-5, the J call TRBJ1-3, with no clear D. Germline V gene lookup returns CDR1 MNHEY and CDR2 SVGAGI. The CDR3 extends over 13 amino acids. V was trimmed by 0 bases and J by 2 bases, leaving 2 bases between them. CDR3 region: CASSYSTGNTIYF. The CDR3 DNA reads TGTGCCAGCAGTTACTCGACTGGAAACACCATATATTTT.

This clone was detected only once. This chain joins TRBV4-3 and TRBJ2-7; D remains unclear. Germline V gene data show CDR1 as LGHNA and CDR2 as YSLEER. Trimming cost V 0 bases and J 3 bases, with 6 bases left between them. The CDR3 length is 13 residues. The CDR3 region is CASSQELSYEQYF. CDR3 nucleotides: TGCGCCAGCAGCCAAGAATTAAGCTACGAGCAGTACTTC.

This clone was counted a few times. This chain joins TRBV4-3 and TRBJ2-1, with D possibly being TRBD2 (6 bases). V lost 4 bases to trimming and J lost 4 bases, with 8 bases between them. Per germline, CDR1 LGHNA and CDR2 YSLEER. The CDR3 totals 13 residues. Here the CDR3 DNA reads TGCGCCAGCAGCCCCGGGGGATACAATGAGCAGTTCTTC. This encodes CASSPGGYNEQFF.

The chain joins TRBV29-1 to TRBJ2-7, with D possibly being TRBD2 (6 bases). Looked up from germline, CDR1 is SQVTM and CDR2 is ANQGSEA. V was pared by 6 bases and J by 3 bases, with 12 bases between. CDR3 length equals 12 residues. CDR3 sequence reads: CSVGSGFYEQYF. The CDR3 region has the DNA TGCAGCGTCGGGAGTGGGTTCTACGAGCAGTACTTC.

V is TRBV4-2 and J is TRBJ1-1, with a possible D match to TRBD1 (6 bases). Germline-derived CDR1 and CDR2 are LGHNA and YNFKEQ. The V gene lost 4 bases and the J gene lost 1 base, with 7 bases spanning the gap. The CDR3 has 13 amino acids. CDR3 sequence reads: CASSPTGNTEAFF. The CDR3 DNA follows: TGTGCCAGCAGCCCGACAGGGAACACTGAAGCTTTCTTT.

Regarding this clone: Within the sample, other DNA sequences also encode this same CDR3. The chain uses TRBV5-6 and TRBJ1-1, with D unclear. Germline V lookup: CDR1 SGHDT, CDR2 YYEEEE. The ends were cut back, 0 bases at V and 3 bases at J, with 3 bases in the middle. The CDR3 loop spans 12 amino acids. The CDR3 sequence: CASSLGDTEAFF. For the CDR3, the DNA is TGTGCCAGCAGCTTGGGAGACACTGAAGCTTTCTTT.

The chain is built from TRBV28 and TRBJ1-1, with D possibly being TRBD1 (5 bases). Germline loops: CDR1 MDHEN, CDR2 SYDVKM. Deletions cut 3 bases from V and 0 bases from J, with 14 bases between. The CDR3 is made up of 16 amino acids. CDR3 region: CASSLIREDLNTEAFF. CDR3 in DNA: TGTGCCAGCAGTTTGATCAGGGAAGATTTGAACACTGAAGCTTTCTTT.

CDR3 region: CASSQGRGTEAFF. CDR3 bases: TGCGCCAGCAGCCAAGGAAGAGGCACTGAAGCTTTCTTT. The chain has TRBV4-1 and TRBJ1-1; no clear D. Germline CDR1 and CDR2: MGHRA and YSYEKL. The CDR3 is 13 amino acids. Trimming cost V 1 base and J 4 bases, with 7 bases left between them.

This clone was found a few times. Here the CDR3 reads CASSIGGSGNDEQFF. Written as DNA, the CDR3 is TGTGCCAGTAGTATAGGGGGTAGCGGGAACGATGAGCAGTTCTTC. The rearrangement joins TRBV19 to TRBJ2-1; 8 nucleotides match TRBD2. The trim removed 1 base at V and 8 bases at J, leaving 7 bases unmatched. CDR3 length: 15 residues. Germline V gene sequence: CDR1 LNHDA, CDR2 SQIVND (reference sequence).

This clone was counted a few times. The rearrangement joins TRBV11-2 to TRBJ2-1; D is perhaps TRBD2 (7 bases). Germline V lookup: CDR1 SGHAT, CDR2 FQNNGV. The CDR3 is made up of 16 amino acids. Trimming left V 5 bases short and J 2 bases short, with 16 bases between. The CDR3 DNA reads TGTGCCAGCAGCCCCAGGGGAGGGGGTCCCTACAATGAGCAGTTCTTC. Amino acids: CASSPRGGGPYNEQFF.